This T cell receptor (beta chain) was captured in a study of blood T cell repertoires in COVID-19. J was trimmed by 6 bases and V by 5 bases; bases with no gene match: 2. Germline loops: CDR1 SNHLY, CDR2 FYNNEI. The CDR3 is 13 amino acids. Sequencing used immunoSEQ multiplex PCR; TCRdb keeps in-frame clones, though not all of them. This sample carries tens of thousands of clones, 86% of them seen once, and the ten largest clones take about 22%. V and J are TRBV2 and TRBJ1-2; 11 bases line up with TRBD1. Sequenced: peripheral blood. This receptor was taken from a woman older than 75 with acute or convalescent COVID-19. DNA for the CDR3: TGTGCCAGCAGTAGGGGACAGGGGGATGGCTACACCTTC. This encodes CASSRGQGDGYTF.